This T cell receptor beta chain is drawn from a study of shared clonotypes between healthy human individuals. The CDR3 runs to 13 residues. V was cut by 3 bases and J by 4 bases, with 9 bases left in between. Germline V gene lookup returns CDR1 SNHLY and CDR2 FYNNEI. This clone was counted a single time. Produced via immunoSEQ multiplex PCR; TCRdb's table is partial and in-frame only. This sample has over 300,000 clones; around 86% occur once, and the top ten carry about a sixth. V is TRBV2 and J is TRBJ2-5; D remains unclear. The sequenced sample consisted of memory CD8+ T cells sorted from blood. As for subset: CD45RO+ cells pooled with CCR7-negative TemRA cells. The receptor comes from a young man in good health. The CDR3 is CASSEGKRETQYF. DNA for the CDR3: TGTGCCAGCAGTGAGGGCAAGCGAGAGACCCAGTACTTC. Full variable domain (rest looked up from reference TRBV2 and TRBJ2-5): EPEVTQTPSHQVTQMGQEVILRCVPISNHLYFYWYRQILGQKVEFLVSFYNNEISEKSEIFDDQFSVERPDGSNFTLKIRSTKLEDSAMYFCASSEGKRETQYFGPGTRLLVL.